The 5 T cell receptor beta chains listed next were all sequenced from one sample in a study of vaccination effects on CD4 cells after COVID-19. Measured with immunoSEQ multiplex PCR; TCRdb has only the in-frame clones, and not every one. This table has about 59,000 clones, around 78% appearing once. The antigens of these receptors remain unknown. ViraFEST assay sequencing came after antigen-specific CD4+ T cells were expanded with viral peptide pools. CD4+ T cells were isolated after roughly nine days of culture. As their vaccination, participants received two doses of either BNT162b2 or mRNA-1273. Sequencing used CD4+ T cells from PBMCs cultured with HCoV-OC43 spike peptides, obtained after COVID-19 vaccination. Described subset: HCoV-OC43 spike overlapping peptide pool stimulation. Source of these receptors: a human donor who received a COVID-19 vaccine.

V gene TRBV3-1 (or the pseudogene TRBV3-2) combines with J gene TRBJ2-1, with D hard to call. The CDR3 covers 11 residues. Deletions cut 1 base from V and 8 bases from J, with 3 bases between. The germline V gene encodes CDR1 LGHDT and CDR2 YNNKEL (reference sequence). In DNA form, the CDR3 reads TGTGCCAGCAGCCAAGGGCATGAGCAGTTCTTC. This encodes CASSQGHEQFF.

The rearrangement links TRBV25-1 to TRBJ2-1, with D possibly matching TRBD2 (5 bases). The CDR3 has 14 amino acids. Per germline, CDR1 MGHDK and CDR2 SYGVNS. V was trimmed by 6 bases and J by 7 bases, leaving 16 bases between them. The DNA for the CDR3 is TGTGCCAGCAGCCCGTCTGGGAGCAGGAATGAGCAGTTCTTC. This encodes CASSPSGSRNEQFF.

The chain carries TRBV10-3 and TRBJ2-7, with TRBD2 matching 7 bases. J lost 0 bases, V lost 6 bases, and 8 bases had no gene match. Germline CDR1 ENHRY, CDR2 SYGVKD. This CDR3 is built from 15 residues. CDR3 bases: TGTGCCATCAGAAGTGGCGGGGGTAACTCCTACGAGCAGTACGTC. It is translated as CAIRSGGGNSYEQYV.

In its sample, this clone was seen once. This chain connects TRBV4-1 to TRBJ2-2; D possibly corresponds to TRBD1 (6 bases). Trimming shortened V by 4 bases and J by 4 bases, and 10 bases separated the two germline ends. The CDR3 covers 14 residues. Germline V lookup: CDR1 MGHRA, CDR2 YSYEKL. CDR3 nucleotide sequence: TGCGCCAGCAGCCGGGGGCCCGGCACCGGGGAGCTGTTTTTT. Amino acid sequence: CASSRGPGTGELFF.

The V gene is TRBV19, the J gene TRBJ2-2, with D maybe TRBD2 (5 bases). This CDR3 contains 16 residues. CDR1 is LNHDA, CDR2 SQIVND, per germline (reference sequence). Trimming pared 5 bases from V and 2 bases from J, leaving 15 bases between. The CDR3 loop reads CASSPYGESNTGELFF. The CDR3 nucleotides read TGTGCCAGTAGTCCCTACGGGGAATCAAACACCGGGGAGCTGTTTTTT.